A selection of T cell receptor beta chains follows, all from one sample in a study of T cells in Graves' hyperthyroidism and ophthalmopathy. Using its own MiXCR run on the multiplex PCR reads, TCRdb lists one record per CDR3 protein. The data hold about 840,000 distinct CDR3 sequences, with 38% observed a single time. Sequenced input: blood. The source of these receptors is a man between 18 and 35 years old with Graves' hyperthyroidism. Both conserved end residues are part of each CDR3. The D gene is left open where the match is weak. A clone size is listed for some rows: how often the clone was seen (once, few, many), or a class if it is expanded.

abundance: -
d_gene: TRBD1
j_gene: TRBJ1-5
v_gene: TRBV4-1
CDR3aa: CASSQEGGTQPQHF
CDR3nt: TGCGCCAGCAGCCAAGAAGGGGGCACTCAGCCCCAGCATTTT

abundance: -
d_gene: -
j_gene: TRBJ2-5
v_gene: TRBV6-4
CDR3aa: CASSDSVGAWGTQYF
CDR3nt: TGTGCCAGCAGTGATTCAGTGGGCGCGTGGGGGACCCAGTACTTC

abundance: many
d_gene: -
j_gene: TRBJ1-2
v_gene: TRBV29-1
CDR3aa: CSAIPGDGYTF
CDR3nt: TGCAGCGCTATCCCAGGGGATGGCTACACCTTC

abundance: -
d_gene: -
j_gene: TRBJ2-5
v_gene: TRBV20-1
CDR3aa: CSASTGRHQPQYF
CDR3nt: TGCAGTGCTTCGACAGGGAGGCATCAGCCCCAGTACTTC

abundance: few
d_gene: -
j_gene: TRBJ1-5
v_gene: TRBV5-1
CDR3aa: CASSFLGGQPQHF
CDR3nt: TGCGCCAGCAGCTTCCTGGGGGGGCAGCCCCAGCATTTT

abundance: many
d_gene: -
j_gene: TRBJ2-5
v_gene: TRBV15
CDR3aa: CATSRGGRGFGETQYF
CDR3nt: TGTGCCACCAGCAGAGGAGGCAGGGGCTTTGGTGAGACCCAGTACTTC

abundance: -
d_gene: -
j_gene: TRBJ2-7
v_gene: TRBV20-1
CDR3aa: CSAMGPLYEQYF
CDR3nt: TGCAGTGCTATGGGACCTCTCTACGAGCAGTACTTC

abundance: -
d_gene: -
j_gene: TRBJ1-1
v_gene: TRBV12-3/TRBV12-4
CDR3aa: CASSPPSRMNTEAFF
CDR3nt: TGTGCCAGCTCACCCCCGAGCCGAATGAACACTGAAGCTTTCTTT

abundance: many
d_gene: TRBD1
j_gene: TRBJ2-5
v_gene: TRBV6-1
CDR3aa: CASSEEEGAAGTQYF
CDR3nt: TGTGCCAGCAGTGAAGAAGAGGGGGCAGCTGGGACCCAGTACTTC

abundance: many
d_gene: -
j_gene: TRBJ2-5
v_gene: TRBV25-1
CDR3aa: CASSPLEQVYQETQYF
CDR3nt: TGTGCCAGCAGTCCACTTGAACAGGTGTACCAAGAGACCCAGTACTTC

abundance: many
d_gene: -
j_gene: TRBJ1-1
v_gene: TRBV19
CDR3aa: CASSIVGLNTEAFF
CDR3nt: TGTGCCAGTAGTATAGTCGGCTTGAACACTGAAGCTTTCTTT

abundance: -
d_gene: -
j_gene: TRBJ2-6
v_gene: TRBV29-1
CDR3aa: CSVEVYGGANVLTF
CDR3nt: TGCAGCGTTGAAGTTTATGGGGGGGCCAACGTCCTGACTTTC

abundance: -
d_gene: -
j_gene: TRBJ2-7
v_gene: TRBV5-1
CDR3aa: CASSEDGGAEGEQYF
CDR3nt: TGCGCCAGCAGCGAGGACGGGGGAGCGGAGGGCGAGCAGTACTTC

abundance: few
d_gene: -
j_gene: TRBJ2-5
v_gene: TRBV4-1
CDR3aa: CASSQIQATGETQYF
CDR3nt: TGCGCCAGCAGCCAAATACAGGCCACGGGAGAGACCCAGTACTTC

abundance: many
d_gene: -
j_gene: TRBJ2-5
v_gene: TRBV10-3
CDR3aa: CATQGGGTETQYF
CDR3nt: TGTGCCACCCAAGGGGGAGGTACGGAGACCCAGTACTTC

abundance: -
d_gene: -
j_gene: TRBJ1-6
v_gene: TRBV10-3
CDR3aa: CASSALDTSSNNSPLHF
CDR3nt: TGTGCCAGCAGTGCCCTCGATACGAGCAGTAATAATTCACCCCTCCACTTT

abundance: many
d_gene: -
j_gene: TRBJ1-1
v_gene: TRBV4-1
CDR3aa: CASSQEMNTEAFF
CDR3nt: TGCGCCAGCAGCCAAGAGATGAACACTGAAGCTTTCTTT

abundance: many
d_gene: TRBD1
j_gene: TRBJ2-7
v_gene: TRBV5-1
CDR3aa: CASSSGQGRDEQYF
CDR3nt: TGCGCCAGCAGCTCTGGACAGGGGAGGGACGAGCAGTACTTC

abundance: -
d_gene: TRBD1
j_gene: TRBJ1-4
v_gene: TRBV13
CDR3aa: CASSLFTQGADEKLFF
CDR3nt: TGTGCCAGCAGCTTGTTCACACAGGGGGCGGATGAAAAACTGTTTTTT

abundance: -
d_gene: TRBD1
j_gene: TRBJ2-7
v_gene: TRBV29-1
CDR3aa: CSVDYRGQDSYEQYF
CDR3nt: TGCAGCGTTGACTACAGGGGGCAAGATTCCTACGAGCAGTACTTC

abundance: -
d_gene: TRBD2
j_gene: TRBJ2-7
v_gene: TRBV20-1
CDR3aa: CSARLGGVHEQYF
CDR3nt: TGCAGTGCTAGATTGGGAGGGGTCCACGAGCAGTACTTC

abundance: -
d_gene: TRBD1
j_gene: TRBJ1-2
v_gene: TRBV9
CDR3aa: CASSDGQGGYTF
CDR3nt: TGTGCCAGCAGCGATGGACAGGGAGGCTACACCTTC

abundance: few
d_gene: -
j_gene: TRBJ2-5
v_gene: TRBV5-6
CDR3aa: CASSPWDFKETQYF
CDR3nt: TGTGCCAGCAGCCCCTGGGACTTCAAAGAGACCCAGTACTTC

abundance: -
d_gene: -
j_gene: TRBJ1-5
v_gene: TRBV12-3/TRBV12-4
CDR3aa: CASSSIGDSNQPQHF
CDR3nt: TGTGCCAGCAGTTCAATAGGGGATAGCAATCAGCCCCAGCATTTT

abundance: many
d_gene: -
j_gene: TRBJ2-2
v_gene: TRBV15
CDR3aa: CATSTLSGTGELFF
CDR3nt: TGTGCCACCAGCACGTTGAGCGGCACCGGGGAGCTGTTTTTT

abundance: -
d_gene: TRBD1
j_gene: TRBJ1-5
v_gene: TRBV15
CDR3aa: CATSTTGGRQPQHF
CDR3nt: TGTGCCACCAGCACGACAGGGGGCAGACAGCCCCAGCATTTT

abundance: -
d_gene: -
j_gene: TRBJ2-5
v_gene: TRBV20-1
CDR3aa: CSARDLGLWTQYF
CDR3nt: TGCAGTGCTAGAGATTTGGGACTTTGGACCCAGTACTTC

abundance: few
d_gene: -
j_gene: TRBJ1-1
v_gene: TRBV12-3/TRBV12-4
CDR3aa: CASSLQWGGEAFF
CDR3nt: TGTGCCAGCAGTCTCCAATGGGGGGGTGAAGCTTTCTTT

abundance: once
d_gene: -
j_gene: TRBJ2-5
v_gene: TRBV2
CDR3aa: CASSEVQGGNQPQYF
CDR3nt: TGTGCCAGCAGTGAAGTACAGGGAGGCAATCAGCCCCAGTACTTC

abundance: -
d_gene: -
j_gene: TRBJ2-7
v_gene: TRBV2
CDR3aa: CASSVMGFLDEQYF
CDR3nt: TGTGCCAGCAGTGTGATGGGTTTTCTCGACGAGCAGTACTTC

abundance: -
d_gene: -
j_gene: TRBJ2-7
v_gene: TRBV29-1
CDR3aa: CSSRGGYEQYF
CDR3nt: TGCAGCTCCAGGGGGGGCTACGAGCAGTACTTC

abundance: few
d_gene: TRBD1
j_gene: TRBJ1-1
v_gene: TRBV7-9
CDR3aa: CASSHGQGGRTEAFF
CDR3nt: TGTGCCAGCAGCCACGGACAGGGCGGTAGAACTGAAGCTTTCTTT

abundance: -
d_gene: -
j_gene: TRBJ1-6
v_gene: TRBV25-1
CDR3aa: CASGWIGVDSPLHF
CDR3nt: TGTGCCAGCGGGTGGATCGGAGTCGATTCACCCCTCCACTTT

abundance: many
d_gene: TRBD1
j_gene: TRBJ1-1
v_gene: TRBV20-1
CDR3aa: CSATRGDTEAFF
CDR3nt: TGCAGTGCTACCAGGGGGGACACTGAAGCTTTCTTT

abundance: few
d_gene: TRBD1
j_gene: TRBJ2-2
v_gene: TRBV2
CDR3aa: CASSFQGENTGELFF
CDR3nt: TGTGCCAGCAGTTTCCAGGGGGAAAACACCGGGGAGCTGTTTTTT

abundance: few
d_gene: -
j_gene: TRBJ2-3
v_gene: TRBV29-1
CDR3aa: CSVEDRAGADTQYF
CDR3nt: TGCAGCGTTGAAGATCGGGCAGGCGCAGATACGCAGTATTTT

abundance: -
d_gene: -
j_gene: TRBJ1-1
v_gene: TRBV29-1
CDR3aa: CGVLHHLNTEAFF
CDR3nt: TGCGGCGTCTTACATCATTTGAATACTGAAGCTTTCTTT

abundance: -
d_gene: -
j_gene: TRBJ1-1
v_gene: TRBV6-1
CDR3aa: CASSAEGPEAFF
CDR3nt: TGTGCCAGCAGTGCTGAGGGCCCTGAAGCTTTCTTT

abundance: few
d_gene: TRBD2
j_gene: TRBJ2-5
v_gene: TRBV7-9
CDR3aa: CASSDTSGRKFQETQYF
CDR3nt: TGTGCCAGCAGCGACACTAGCGGGAGGAAATTTCAAGAGACCCAGTACTTC

abundance: -
d_gene: -
j_gene: TRBJ1-5
v_gene: TRBV6-1
CDR3aa: CASSPWGGTLSNQPQHF
CDR3nt: TGTGCCAGCAGCCCTTGGGGAGGTACTCTTAGCAATCAGCCCCAGCATTTT

abundance: many
d_gene: -
j_gene: TRBJ1-2
v_gene: TRBV29-1
CDR3aa: CSVPFRGGAQGDYGYTF
CDR3nt: TGCAGCGTACCCTTTCGCGGAGGGGCCCAAGGAGACTATGGCTACACCTTC

abundance: many
d_gene: -
j_gene: TRBJ1-1
v_gene: TRBV10-3
CDR3aa: CAISSKSSEAFF
CDR3nt: TGTGCCATCAGTTCCAAGAGCTCTGAAGCTTTCTTT

abundance: once
d_gene: -
j_gene: TRBJ1-6
v_gene: TRBV5-1
CDR3aa: CASSLGPIADSPLHF
CDR3nt: TGCGCCAGCAGCTTGGGACCGATTGCCGATTCACCCCTCCACTTT

abundance: many
d_gene: -
j_gene: TRBJ2-7
v_gene: TRBV7-6
CDR3aa: CASSSAGLSYEQYF
CDR3nt: TGTGCCAGCAGCTCTGCGGGCCTATCCTACGAGCAGTACTTC

abundance: many
d_gene: -
j_gene: TRBJ2-7
v_gene: TRBV15
CDR3aa: CATSRDRTPGVFSYEQYF
CDR3nt: TGTGCCACCAGCAGAGATCGGACTCCAGGGGTTTTCTCCTACGAGCAGTACTTC

abundance: many
d_gene: TRBD1
j_gene: TRBJ1-1
v_gene: TRBV5-1
CDR3aa: CASSLRTGEGTEAFF
CDR3nt: TGCGCCAGCAGCTTGCGGACAGGGGAGGGCACTGAAGCTTTCTTT

abundance: -
d_gene: -
j_gene: TRBJ2-5
v_gene: TRBV11-2
CDR3aa: CASSLDRGRKTQYF
CDR3nt: TGTGCCAGCAGCTTAGACAGGGGTCGGAAGACCCAGTACTTC

abundance: many
d_gene: -
j_gene: TRBJ1-5
v_gene: TRBV2
CDR3aa: CACRRGGNQPQHF
CDR3nt: TGTGCCTGCCGACGGGGAGGCAATCAGCCCCAGCATTTT

abundance: -
d_gene: TRBD1
j_gene: TRBJ2-7
v_gene: TRBV9
CDR3aa: CASSVALGQGAKGDEQYF
CDR3nt: TGTGCCAGCAGCGTAGCATTAGGCCAGGGGGCAAAAGGAGACGAGCAGTACTTC

abundance: once
d_gene: -
j_gene: TRBJ1-1
v_gene: TRBV6-5
CDR3aa: CAISSRGINTEAFF
CDR3nt: TGTGCCATCAGTTCTCGAGGCATCAACACTGAAGCTTTCTTT

abundance: few
d_gene: TRBD1
j_gene: TRBJ1-5
v_gene: TRBV2
CDR3aa: CASSQLGQEFQPQHF
CDR3nt: TGTGCCAGCAGCCAGTTGGGACAGGAGTTTCAGCCCCAGCATTTT

abundance: once
d_gene: TRBD1
j_gene: TRBJ2-7
v_gene: TRBV29-1
CDR3aa: CSVNPDRGREQYF
CDR3nt: TGCAGCGTCAACCCGGACAGGGGAAGAGAGCAGTACTTC

abundance: many
d_gene: TRBD1
j_gene: TRBJ1-6
v_gene: TRBV19
CDR3aa: CASRITGTGGSPLHF
CDR3nt: TGTGCCAGTAGAATCACCGGGACAGGGGGTTCACCCCTCCACTTT